This passage covers 12 T cell receptor beta chains from one sample sequenced in a study of preoperative IRX-2 immunotherapy in early breast cancer. The table came from immunoSEQ multiplex PCR; TCRdb's copy has only in-frame clones and leaves some out. The sample holds some 30,000 clones, 90% seen once. Treatment of the sample: preoperative locoregional IRX-2 cytokine immunotherapy. This specimen was acquired from a patient treated with IRX-2 immunotherapy. The receptors originated from a human donor with breast cancer.

In its sample, this clone was seen a few times. The DNA for the CDR3 is TGTGCCGGTAGACGGGACACCTATGGCTACACCTTC. It yields the protein CAGRRDTYGYTF. V gene TRBV2 combines with J gene TRBJ1-2, with D perhaps TRBD1 (6 bases). Germline assignment: CDR1 SNHLY and CDR2 FYNNEI. This CDR3 spans 12 amino acids. V was clipped by 11 bases and J by 4 bases, with 14 bases between them.

This chain uses TRBV5-1 with TRBJ2-3; 10 nucleotides match TRBD2. The CDR3 is 17 residues long. Germline assignment: CDR1 SGHRS and CDR2 YFSETQ. J was trimmed by 0 bases and V by 5 bases; bases with no gene match: 9. The CDR3 here is CASSLGASGGSTDTQYF. Here the CDR3 DNA reads TGCGCCAGCAGTCTAGGGGCTAGCGGGGGAAGCACAGATACGCAGTATTTT.

V usage is TRBV27 and J usage is TRBJ2-1; D not resolved. The CDR3 sequence is 11 residues long. Trimming removed 2 bases at V and 6 bases at J, with 2 bases between. Germline V gene sequence: CDR1 MNHEY, CDR2 SMNVEV (reference sequence). The CDR3 sequence: CASSLANEQFF. As DNA, the CDR3 is TGTGCCAGCAGTTTAGCCAATGAGCAGTTCTTC.

The chain joins TRBV19 to TRBJ2-5; 13 bases match TRBD2. The CDR3 is made up of 15 amino acids. Germline loops: CDR1 LNHDA, CDR2 SQIVND (reference sequence). With 6 bases clipped from V and 5 bases from J, the junction kept 6 bases outside the gene matches. The CDR3 DNA follows: TGTGCCAGTAGGGCCGGGACTAGCGGGACGGAGACCCAGTACTTC. Amino acids: CASRAGTSGTETQYF.

The chain has TRBV10-3 and TRBJ2-1; 7 positions agree with TRBD2. V lost 7 bases and J lost 4; bases outside the gene matches: 7. The CDR3 is 14 residues long. CDR1 ENHRY and CDR2 SYGVKD come from the germline V gene. CDR3 sequence (DNA): TGTGCCATCAAGGGCGGGCGGGAGTACAATGAGCAGTTCTTC. Residues: CAIKGGREYNEQFF.

This chain joins TRBV30 and TRBJ2-3; D possibly corresponds to TRBD1 (6 bases). Germline V CDR1 and CDR2: GTSNPN, SVGIG (reference sequence). V shed 2 bases and J shed 0 bases, with 12 bases lying between them. The length of the CDR3 is 15 residues. The chain's CDR3 is CAWSWAGASTDTQYF. The CDR3 DNA is TGTGCCTGGAGTTGGGCAGGGGCGAGCACAGATACGCAGTATTTT.

The CDR3 DNA sequence: TGTGCCAGCAGCTTGGTGGAGGGGGCTAAGCAAGAGACCCAGTACTTC. Residues: CASSLVEGAKQETQYF. The rearrangement uses TRBV5-6 and TRBJ2-5, with a possible D match to TRBD1 (7 bases). Germline values: CDR1 SGHDT, CDR2 YYEEEE. CDR3 length: 16 amino acids. V was cut by 0 bases and J by 2 bases, with 14 bases left in between.

The CDR3, as DNA: TGTGCCAGCAGGGCCGTAGCGGGAGGGCCAAATGAGCAGTTCTTC. This sequence encodes CASRAVAGGPNEQFF. The V gene is TRBV2, the J gene TRBJ2-1; TRBD2 agrees at 11 bases. Trimming removed 6 bases from V and 7 bases from J; junction bases left unmatched: 8. CDR1 is SNHLY, CDR2 FYNNEI, per germline. The CDR3 is 15 residues long.

The J gene is TRBJ1-1, the V gene TRBV6-4, with a tentative D call TRBD1 (5 bases). The length of the CDR3 is 15 residues. Trimming took 4 bases from V and 6 from J, leaving 18 bases between them. Per germline, CDR1 MRHNA and CDR2 SNTAGT. CDR3 sequence reads: CASSASETDGSEAFF. DNA of the CDR3: TGTGCCAGCAGTGCGTCCGAGACAGATGGTTCTGAAGCTTTCTTT.

The chain has TRBV6-1 and TRBJ1-6; no clear D gene. The CDR3 has 13 amino acids. V lost 3 bases to trimming and J lost 5 bases, with 5 bases between them. The germline V gene has CDR1 MNHNS and CDR2 SASEGT. The CDR3 region has the DNA TGTGCCAGCAGTGACAGTAATAATTCACCCCTCCACTTT. Translated, it gives CASSDSNNSPLHF.

This chain joins TRBV18 and TRBJ1-2; 7 nucleotides line up with TRBD1. V trimming: 3 bases; J trimming: 2 bases; junction bases outside the gene matches: 6. Germline V lookup: CDR1 KGHSH, CDR2 LQKENI. The CDR3 is 15 amino acids. Written as DNA, the CDR3 is TGTGCCAGCTCACCCCCGGGACAGTCAAACTATGGCTACACCTTC. Residues: CASSPPGQSNYGYTF.

The chain joins TRBV11-2 to TRBJ2-1, with D unclear. The CDR3 runs to 10 residues. Trimming pared 4 bases from V and 11 bases from J, leaving 6 bases between. Germline CDR1 SGHAT, CDR2 FQNNGV. The CDR3 is CASSWGKQFF. The CDR3 DNA sequence: TGTGCCAGCAGCTGGGGTAAGCAGTTCTTC. The complete variable domain, with remaining parts taken from reference TRBV11-2 and TRBJ2-1, reads EAGVAQSPRYKIIEKRQSVAFWCNPISGHATLYWYQQILGQGPKLLIQFQNNGVVDDSQLPKDRFSAERLKGVDSTLKIQPAKLEDSAVYLCASSWGKQFFGPGTRLTVL.